A single sample gave rise to the 28 T cell receptor beta chains below, sequenced in a study of blood T cell repertoires in COVID-19. Profiled with immunoSEQ multiplex PCR; TCRdb holds only in-frame clones, not every one. The sample contains 300,000 to 350,000 clones, roughly 85% of which appear only once. Material for sequencing was PBMCs or T cells enriched from blood (not recorded which). The receptors come from a man under 40 who had recovered from COVID-19.

The rearrangement uses TRBV6-5 and TRBJ2-2; the match to TRBD1 covers 8 bases. The length of the CDR3 is 16 residues. V was clipped by 0 bases and J by 5 bases; unmatched bases: 5. The germline gives CDR1 MNHEY, CDR2 SVGAGI. The CDR3 bases are TGTGCCAGCAGTTACTCACAGGGGGAAGTTACCGGGGAGCTGTTTTTT. Amino acids: CASSYSQGEVTGELFF.

J is TRBJ2-7 and V is TRBV5-1, with a weak D call TRBD2 (5 bases). Deletions cut 3 bases from V and 1 base from J, with 17 bases between. Germline V gene sequence: CDR1 SGHRS, CDR2 YFSETQ. This CDR3 spans 16 amino acids. CDR3 nucleotides: TGCGCCAGCAGCTCCAAACCCGGAGGAAGTTCCTACGAGCAGTACTTC. This gives the protein CASSSKPGGSSYEQYF.

This chain joins TRBV2 and TRBJ1-1, with 8 bases aligning to TRBD1. The CDR3 totals 15 residues. V lost 6 bases and J lost 1; bases outside the gene matches: 7. The germline V gene has CDR1 SNHLY and CDR2 FYNNEI. In DNA, the CDR3 is TGTGCCAGCAGCCGGATCGGACAGGGGAACACTGAAGCTTTCTTT. Protein sequence: CASSRIGQGNTEAFF.

The CDR3 coding sequence is TGTGCTAGTGGCACCGGCCTCGGGACAGGACTTAATGAAAAACTGTTTTTT. Its protein is CASGTGLGTGLNEKLFF. This rearrangement joins TRBV12-5 to TRBJ1-4, with TRBD1 matching over 8 bases. Trimming cost V 6 bases and J 4 bases; bases outside gene matches: 13. Germline-derived CDR1 and CDR2 are LGHNT and FRNRAP. The CDR3 totals 17 residues.

The genes are TRBV5-1 and TRBJ1-1, with 7 bases identical to TRBD1. V lost 6 bases to trimming and J lost 1 base; unmatched junction nucleotides: 9. There are 15 residues in the CDR3. The germline gives CDR1 SGHRS, CDR2 YFSETQ. The CDR3 DNA sequence: TGCGCCAGCAAGGGGACCGGGACAGCGAACACTGAAGCTTTCTTT. It translates to CASKGTGTANTEAFF.

This chain joins TRBV27 and TRBJ2-1; 9 nucleotides align to TRBD2. Trimming took 8 bases from V and 0 from J; bases not matched to a gene: 2. Germline CDR1 MNHEY, CDR2 SMNVEV (reference sequence). The CDR3 runs to 14 residues. The CDR3 sequence: CASGRGGSYNEQFF. In nucleotides, the CDR3 is TGTGCCAGCGGGCGGGGGGGCTCCTACAATGAGCAGTTCTTC.

The J gene is TRBJ2-5, the V gene TRBV7-9; a weak D match, TRBD1 (6 bases). Trimming shortened V by 4 bases and J by 3 bases, and 9 bases separated the two germline ends. Germline V gene data show CDR1 as SEHNR and CDR2 as FQNEAQ (reference sequence). The CDR3 totals 13 residues. CDR3 in DNA: TGTGCCAGCAGCTACAGGGTTGAAGAGACCCAGTACTTC. It encodes CASSYRVEETQYF. The whole variable domain, filled in from reference TRBV7-9 and TRBJ2-5, reads DTGVSQNPRHKITKRGQNVTFRCDPISEHNRLYWYRQTLGQGPEFLTYFQNEAQLEKSRLLSDRFSAERPKGSFSTLEIQRTEQGDSAMYLCASSYRVEETQYFGPGTRLLVL.

This sequence joins TRBV7-2 and TRBJ1-6; D is unclear. The CDR3 consists of 13 residues. CDR1 is SGHTA, CDR2 FQGNSA, per germline. The germline V and J ends were trimmed by 5 bases and 9 bases, with 11 bases remaining between them. The CDR3 DNA sequence: TGTGCCAGCAGCCCAGGAGCGGGTTCACCCCTCCACTTT. It translates to CASSPGAGSPLHF.

The CDR3 DNA follows: TGCGCCAGCAGCCAAGAAGCAGTCGGGAGCACTGAAGCTTTCTTT. It encodes CASSQEAVGSTEAFF. The chain is built from TRBV4-1 and TRBJ1-1; D is undetermined. Per germline, CDR1 MGHRA and CDR2 YSYEKL. Trimming left V 0 bases short and J 4 bases short, with 12 bases between. The CDR3 has 15 residues.

This clone appeared a single time. This sequence joins TRBV11-2 and TRBJ2-2; TRBD1 might be the D (6 bases). The V end lost 5 bases, the J end lost 5 bases, and 9 bases lay between the germline ends. The CDR3 totals 13 residues. CDR1 and CDR2 (germline): SGHAT, FQNNGV. The CDR3 DNA is TGTGCCAGCAGCACAGGGTTAACCGGGGAGCTGTTTTTT. It yields the protein CASSTGLTGELFF.

The chain recombines TRBV5-1 with TRBJ2-5, with 7 nucleotides matching TRBD2. This CDR3 is built from 15 residues. V lost 2 bases and J lost 3; bases outside the gene matches: 7. Germline values: CDR1 SGHRS, CDR2 YFSETQ. The CDR3 loop is CASSFIGTKEETQYF. The DNA for the CDR3 is TGCGCCAGCAGCTTCATAGGGACTAAAGAAGAGACCCAGTACTTC. Filled out from reference TRBV5-1 and TRBJ2-5, the complete variable domain reads KAGVTQTPRYLIKTRGQQVTLSCSPISGHRSVSWYQQTPGQGLQFLFEYFSETQRNKGNFPGRFSGRQFSNSRSEMNVSTLELGDSALYLCASSFIGTKEETQYFGPGTRLLVL.

This chain joins TRBV30 and TRBJ2-7; D perhaps matches TRBD2 (6 bases). Trimming cost V 7 bases and J 3 bases, with 7 bases left between them. Germline loops: CDR1 GTSNPN, CDR2 SVGIG (reference sequence). The CDR3 extends over 10 amino acids. Written as DNA, the CDR3 is TGTGCCTTCGGGGGCTACGAGCAGTACTTC. It encodes CAFGGYEQYF.

The V gene is TRBV14, the J gene TRBJ2-5, with 10 bases that match TRBD1. Losses at the gene ends were 3 bases for V and 0 bases for J; bases not matched to a gene: 7. The CDR3 spans 17 residues. Germline lookup yields CDR1 SGHDN and CDR2 FVKESK. This CDR3 reads CASSHWGQGMHQETQYF. The CDR3 nucleotides read TGTGCCAGCAGCCATTGGGGACAGGGGATGCACCAAGAGACCCAGTACTTC.

The chain uses TRBV19 and TRBJ2-2; weak D call: TRBD2 (7 bases). This CDR3 has 15 residues. Germline CDR1 is LNHDA and CDR2 is SQIVND (reference sequence). Trimming left V 7 bases short and J 5 bases short, with 17 bases between. CDR3 nucleotides: TGTGCCAGTACAGTGGGGGGGGCCGATACCGGGGAGCTGTTTTTT. Its protein is CASTVGGADTGELFF.

This clone was found once. The genes are TRBV19 and TRBJ1-5, with TRBD1 matching over 8 bases. Germline V gene sequence: CDR1 LNHDA, CDR2 SQIVND (reference sequence). The J segment lost 1 base and the V segment lost 6 bases, leaving 5 bases of the junction unmatched. The CDR3 loop spans 15 amino acids. CDR3 amino acids: CASRLDRGSNQPQHF. CDR3 sequence (DNA): TGTGCCAGTAGACTCGACAGGGGAAGCAATCAGCCCCAGCATTTT.

The sample holds a few counts of this clone. The V gene is TRBV6-5, the J gene TRBJ2-7; 11 nucleotides line up with TRBD2. Germline-derived CDR1 and CDR2 are MNHEY and SVGAGI. Losses at the gene ends were 0 bases for V and 2 bases for J; bases not matched to a gene: 3. CDR3 length: 16 residues. The CDR3 reads CASSYSTSGVAYEQYF. CDR3 bases: TGTGCCAGCAGTTACTCGACTAGCGGGGTGGCCTACGAGCAGTACTTC.

The J gene is TRBJ1-1, the V gene TRBV18; no firm D call. Germline V gene data show CDR1 as KGHSH and CDR2 as LQKENI. The CDR3 loop spans 14 amino acids. The V and J ends lost 4 bases and 0 bases respectively, with 9 bases between them. The CDR3 loop is CASSLTAVNTEAFF. The CDR3 nucleotides are TGTGCCAGCTCACTAACGGCGGTGAACACTGAAGCTTTCTTT.

The chain joins TRBV19 to TRBJ2-1; tentatively, D is TRBD2 (7 bases). Germline values: CDR1 LNHDA, CDR2 SQIVND (reference sequence). CDR3 size: 14 residues. Trimming removed 5 bases from V and 8 bases from J, with 16 bases in between. The CDR3 bases are TGTGCCAGTAGTCCACGGGGGGCTGTCCATGAGCAGTTCTTC. Protein: CASSPRGAVHEQFF.

V and J are TRBV6-5 and TRBJ1-1, with D perhaps TRBD1 (5 bases). The CDR3 spans 15 residues. V lost 8 bases to trimming and J lost 6 bases, with 22 bases between them. Germline V CDR1 and CDR2: MNHEY, SVGAGI. For the CDR3, the DNA is TGTGCCAGCTCAGAGGCAGGGTGGGGAATCGCTGAAGCTTTCTTT. It encodes CASSEAGWGIAEAFF.

The CDR3 region is CASGRDWNEKLFF. CDR3 coding DNA: TGTGCCAGCGGGAGGGATTGGAATGAAAAACTGTTTTTT. The J gene is TRBJ1-4, the V gene TRBV2; unclear D gene. Trimming shortened V by 8 bases and J by 5 bases, and 12 bases separated the two germline ends. CDR3 size: 13 residues. Germline CDR1 and CDR2: SNHLY and FYNNEI.

V gene TRBV10-2 combines with J gene TRBJ2-7, with 11 bases lining up with TRBD1. V trimming: 4 bases; J trimming: 5 bases; junction bases outside the gene matches: 7. The CDR3 consists of 15 residues. In germline, CDR1 is WSHSY, CDR2 SAAADI. CDR3 DNA: TGCGCCAGCAGTGTCCTGGGGACAGGGGGACACGAGCAGTACTTC. This translates into CASSVLGTGGHEQYF.

The chain employs TRBV18 and TRBJ2-7, with D tentatively TRBD1 (6 bases). In germline, CDR1 is KGHSH, CDR2 LQKENI. V dropped 1 base and J dropped 1 base, with 11 bases sitting between them. This CDR3 has 15 residues. The CDR3 reads CASSPRQGRSYEQYF. The CDR3, as DNA: TGTGCCAGCTCACCACGGCAGGGGCGATCCTACGAGCAGTACTTC.

This clone was seen a single time. J is TRBJ2-3 and V is TRBV5-1; D remains unclear. The V and J ends lost 4 bases and 0 bases respectively, with 6 bases between them. Germline V gene sequence: CDR1 SGHRS, CDR2 YFSETQ. This CDR3 comprises 13 residues. The DNA of the CDR3 is TGCGCCAGCAGCCCTCAGAGCACAGATACGCAGTATTTT. Protein product: CASSPQSTDTQYF.

Written as DNA, the CDR3 is TGTGCCAGTAGTTATCCTGGCGGCATGGCCGGAAACACCATATATTTT. Protein sequence: CASSYPGGMAGNTIYF. The V and J genes are TRBV19 and TRBJ1-3, with D unclear. CDR1 and CDR2 from the germline V gene are LNHDA and SQIVND (reference sequence). With 5 bases removed from V and 4 bases from J, the gap between germline ends came to 18 bases. The CDR3 totals 16 residues. Variable domain in full (rest from reference TRBV19 and TRBJ1-3): DGGITQSPKYLFRKEGQNVTLSCEQNLNHDAMYWYRQDPGQGLRLIYYSQIVNDFQKGDIAEGYSVSREKKESFPLTVTSAQKNPTAFYLCASSYPGGMAGNTIYFGEGSWLTVV.

The genes are TRBV3-1 (or the pseudogene TRBV3-2) and TRBJ2-5; D is perhaps TRBD2 (6 bases). The CDR3 extends over 13 amino acids. The V gene's germline CDR1 is LGHDT and CDR2 YNNKEL (reference sequence). The V end was cut by 0 bases, the J end by 13 bases, with 15 bases between. Here the CDR3 DNA reads TGTGCCAGCAGCCAAGAATTAGCGGCGACACCGTACTTC. The encoded protein is CASSQELAATPYF.

The chain links TRBV2 to TRBJ2-3, with 14 bases that match TRBD2. The V and J ends lost 5 bases and 2 bases, in that order; junction bases with no gene match: 12. CDR1 SNHLY and CDR2 FYNNEI come from the germline V gene. The CDR3 extends over 19 amino acids. The CDR3 here is CASSYPGLAGEPNTDTQYF. The CDR3 nucleotides are TGTGCCAGCAGTTACCCGGGACTAGCGGGGGAACCCAACACAGATACGCAGTATTTT.

The V gene is TRBV5-5, the J gene TRBJ2-1, with a weak D call TRBD1 (5 bases). Germline CDR1 is SGHKS and CDR2 is YYEKEE (reference sequence). This CDR3 is 15 amino acids long. Deletions cut 1 base from V and 8 bases from J, with 16 bases between. The CDR3 DNA reads as TGTGCCAGCAGCTTGCGTGGGGCCGGCTTCGATGAGCAGTTCTTC. This gives the protein CASSLRGAGFDEQFF.

The chain carries TRBV6-5 and TRBJ1-1; D might be TRBD1 (5 bases). This CDR3 contains 14 residues. CDR1 and CDR2 from the germline V gene are MNHEY and SVGAGI. Trimming took off 0 bases at V and 8 bases at J, with 13 bases between the two ends. Here the CDR3 reads CASSYSPRAPEAFF. CDR3 DNA sequence: TGTGCCAGCAGTTACTCCCCCAGGGCGCCGGAAGCTTTCTTT.